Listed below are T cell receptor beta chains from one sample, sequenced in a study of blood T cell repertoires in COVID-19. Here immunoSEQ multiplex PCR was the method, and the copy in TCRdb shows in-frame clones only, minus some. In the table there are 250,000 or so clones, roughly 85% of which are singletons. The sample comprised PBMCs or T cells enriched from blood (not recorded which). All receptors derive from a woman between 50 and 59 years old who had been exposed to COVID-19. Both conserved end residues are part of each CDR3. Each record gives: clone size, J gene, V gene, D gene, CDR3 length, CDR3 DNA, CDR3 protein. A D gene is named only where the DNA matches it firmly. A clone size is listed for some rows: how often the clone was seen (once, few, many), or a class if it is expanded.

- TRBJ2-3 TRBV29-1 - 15 TGCAGCGTTGTCCTTGGGGCGGATCTCACAGATACGCAGTATTTT CSVVLGADLTDTQYF
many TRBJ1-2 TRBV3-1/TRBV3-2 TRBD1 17 TGTGCCAGCACCACAGTGGATTGGACAGGGGGCGCGGAGGGCTACACCTTC CASTTVDWTGGAEGYTF
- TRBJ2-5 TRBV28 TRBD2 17 TGTGCCAGCAGTTTAGGACTAGCGGGGGCCGTAGGGGAGACCCAGTACTTC CASSLGLAGAVGETQYF
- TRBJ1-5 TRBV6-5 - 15 TGTGCCAGCAGTTACCGAGGACGGGACAATCAGCCCCAGCATTTT CASSYRGRDNQPQHF
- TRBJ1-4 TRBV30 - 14 TGTGCCTGGAATACAGGGACGACTAATGAAAAACTGTTTTTT CAWNTGTTNEKLFF
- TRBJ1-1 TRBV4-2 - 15 TGTGCCAGCAGCCAAGATTGGGGAGGACACACTGAAGCTTTCTTT CASSQDWGGHTEAFF
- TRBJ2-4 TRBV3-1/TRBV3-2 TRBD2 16 TGTGCCAGCAGCCAGGGAGGGATTTGGGCCAAAAACATTCAGTACTTC CASSQGGIWAKNIQYF
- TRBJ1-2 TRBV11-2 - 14 TGTGCCAGCAGCTTAGGTACAGGGTCGAGTGGCTACACCTTC CASSLGTGSSGYTF
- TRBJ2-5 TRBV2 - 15 TGTGCCAGCAGTGTTCTTGGACTTATACAAGAGACCCAGTACTTC CASSVLGLIQETQYF
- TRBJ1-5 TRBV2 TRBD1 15 TGTGCCAGCAGTGCACAGGGGTATAGCAATCAGCCCCAGCATTTT CASSAQGYSNQPQHF
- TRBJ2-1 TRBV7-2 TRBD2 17 TGTGCCAGCAGCTTAGTCGCATCTAGCGGGGGGGCTGGTGAGCAGTTCTTC CASSLVASSGGAGEQFF
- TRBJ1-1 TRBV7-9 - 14 TGTGCCAGCAGTACGCGCGGGGCGGACACTGAAGCTTTCTTT CASSTRGADTEAFF
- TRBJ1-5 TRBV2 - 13 TGTGCCAGCAGTTGGGGAGGTAATCAGCCCCAGCATTTT CASSWGGNQPQHF
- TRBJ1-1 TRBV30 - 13 TGTGCCTGGAGTGTACGTGGAGACACTGAAGCTTTCTTT CAWSVRGDTEAFF
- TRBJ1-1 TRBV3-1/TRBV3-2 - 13 TGTGCCAGCAGCCTCACAGGGTACACTGAAGCTTTCTTT CASSLTGYTEAFF
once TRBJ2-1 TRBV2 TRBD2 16 TGTGCCAGCGAGAAAGCGGGGGGGCTAGCCTCTCGTGAGCAGTTCTTC CASEKAGGLASREQFF
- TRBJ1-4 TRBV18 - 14 TGTGCCAGCTCACCGTCCCAGGGTAATGAAAAACTGTTTTTT CASSPSQGNEKLFF
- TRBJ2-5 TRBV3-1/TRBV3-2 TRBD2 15 TGTGCCAGCAGCCAACTAGCGGGGGTTTCAGAGACCCAGTACTTC CASSQLAGVSETQYF
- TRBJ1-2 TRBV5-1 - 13 TGCGCCAGCACCGCCTCCGGGGACTATGGCTACACCTTC CASTASGDYGYTF